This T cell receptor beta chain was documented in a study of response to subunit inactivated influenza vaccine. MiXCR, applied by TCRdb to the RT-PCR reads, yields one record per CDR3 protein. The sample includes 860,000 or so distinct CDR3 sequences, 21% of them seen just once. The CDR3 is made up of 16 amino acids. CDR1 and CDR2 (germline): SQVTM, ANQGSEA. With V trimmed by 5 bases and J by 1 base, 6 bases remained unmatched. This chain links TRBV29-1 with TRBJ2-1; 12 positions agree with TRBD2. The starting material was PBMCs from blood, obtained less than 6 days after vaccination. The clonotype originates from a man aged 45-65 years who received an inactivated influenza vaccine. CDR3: CSVRLAGGPSYNEQFF. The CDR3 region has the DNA TGCAGCGTTCGCCTAGCGGGAGGGCCGTCCTACAATGAGCAGTTCTTC.